Below are 10 T cell receptor beta chains sequenced from a single sample in a study of response to subunit inactivated influenza vaccine. TCRdb fed the RT-PCR reads into MiXCR, producing one record per CDR3 protein. The profile shows approximately 500,000 distinct CDR3 sequences, around 13% of them singletons. The source was PBMCs from blood, collected about 13 days after vaccination. The receptor source for this set is a middle-aged man who received an inactivated influenza vaccine.

This clonotype was counted ten times or more. This rearrangement joins TRBV6-6 to TRBJ2-7; D possibly corresponds to TRBD2 (5 bases). The CDR3 is 13 residues long. Germline-derived CDR1 and CDR2 are MNHNY and SVGAGI (reference sequence). The V end was cut by 6 bases, the J end by 4 bases, with 13 bases between. CDR3 protein: CASSPPGEYEQYF. The CDR3, as DNA: TGTGCCAGCAGCCCCCCCGGGGAATACGAGCAGTACTTC.

This clonotype was recorded a few times. The chain links TRBV7-9 to TRBJ2-1, with D perhaps matching TRBD1 or TRBD2 (5 bases each). CDR1 is SEHNR, CDR2 FQNEAQ, per germline (reference sequence). V was clipped by 5 bases and J by 4 bases, with 12 bases between them. This CDR3 contains 14 residues. The CDR3, as DNA: TGTGCCAGCAGCCTCACGGGGCTGTACAATGAGCAGTTCTTC. This gives the protein CASSLTGLYNEQFF.

The chain links TRBV7-2 to TRBJ2-2; D call uncertain. The CDR3 has 13 amino acids. V was trimmed by 7 bases and J by 5 bases, leaving 11 bases between them. The germline V gene has CDR1 SGHTA and CDR2 FQGNSA. In nucleotides, the CDR3 is TGTGCCAGCACCCAAGGACGGACCGGGGAGCTGTTTTTT. This translates into CASTQGRTGELFF.

In its sample, this clonotype was seen a few times. The V call is TRBV6-2 or TRBV6-3, the J call TRBJ1-4; D is ambiguous. Trimming shortened V by 7 bases and J by 8 bases, and 11 bases separated the two germline ends. Looked up from germline, CDR1 is MNHEY and CDR2 is SVGEGT. The CDR3 totals 12 residues. Here the CDR3 DNA reads TGTGCCAGCAACGACCGCGGGGAAAAACTGTTTTTT. The encoded protein is CASNDRGEKLFF.

The CDR3 reads CATATGNTIYF. CDR3 DNA sequence: TGTGCCACCGCAACTGGAAACACCATATATTTT. V and J are TRBV24-1 and TRBJ1-3; D unclear. Germline V gene data show CDR1 as KGHDR and CDR2 as SFDVKD. The ends were cut back, 9 bases at V and 2 bases at J, with 4 bases in the middle. The CDR3 length is 11 residues.

This clonotype was seen only a few times. The chain carries TRBV20-1 and TRBJ2-7; 10 bases fit TRBD1. After removal of 3 bases from V and 9 bases from J, the junction contained 8 bases not matched to a gene. The CDR3 loop spans 13 amino acids. The germline V gene encodes CDR1 DFQATT and CDR2 SNEGSKA (reference sequence). The DNA of the CDR3 is TGCAGTGCTAGGGACAGGGGGAGGTTTGGGCAGTACTTC. Residues: CSARDRGRFGQYF.

This clonotype has a handful of counts. This rearrangement joins TRBV7-9 to TRBJ2-1; D assignment may be TRBD1 or TRBD2 (5 bases each). Trimming took 0 bases from V and 3 from J, leaving 12 bases between them. Germline V gene sequence: CDR1 SEHNR, CDR2 FQNEAQ (reference sequence). CDR3 size: 16 residues. CDR3: CASSLAGTLGYNEQFF. The CDR3 nucleotides are TGTGCCAGCAGCTTAGCCGGGACCCTGGGCTACAATGAGCAGTTCTTC.

V usage is TRBV4-3 and J usage is TRBJ2-7; TRBD1 aligns across 7 bases. The V gene end was trimmed by 1 base and the J gene end by 5 bases; junction bases not matched to a gene: 11. The CDR3 is 16 residues long. Germline V CDR1 and CDR2: LGHNA, YSLEER. CDR3 DNA sequence: TGCGCCAGCAGCCAAGTAAGGCCAGGGGGTAGGCACGAGCAGTACTTC. Amino acid sequence: CASSQVRPGGRHEQYF.

This chain uses TRBV28 with TRBJ2-1; D is uncertain. The CDR3 sequence is 14 residues long. The germline V gene has CDR1 MDHEN and CDR2 SYDVKM. V was trimmed by 2 bases and J by 2 bases, leaving 7 bases between them. The CDR3 protein is CASSLLATYNEQFF. The CDR3 nucleotides are TGTGCCAGCAGTTTACTCGCGACCTACAATGAGCAGTTCTTC. Full variable domain (remainder filled in from reference TRBV28 and TRBJ2-1): DVKVTQSSRYLVKRTGEKVFLECVQDMDHENMFWYRQDPGLGLRLIYFSYDVKMKEKGDIPEGYSVSREKKERFSLILESASTNQTSMYLCASSLLATYNEQFFGPGTRLTVL.

The chain is built from TRBV28 and TRBJ2-7; tentative D call: TRBD1 (5 bases). This CDR3 is built from 14 residues. V dropped 6 bases and J dropped 6 bases, with 18 bases sitting between them. CDR1 is MDHEN and CDR2 is SYDVKM in the germline V gene. The CDR3 DNA is TGTGCCAGCAGCCCCTTCTTGCAGGGCACCGAGCAGTACTTC. Its translation is CASSPFLQGTEQYF.